A single sample gave rise to the 18 T cell receptor beta chains below, sequenced in a study of shared clonotypes between healthy human individuals. Assay used: immunoSEQ multiplex PCR; TCRdb lists only in-frame clones, some missing. The sample records around 940,000 clones, 70% to 85% being singletons. Sequences were obtained from memory CD4+ T cells sorted from blood. Subset given: CD45RA-negative fraction. The origin of the receptors is a man aged 18-30 years in good health.

The chain carries TRBV15 and TRBJ2-2, with 7 bases that match TRBD1. The junction had 5 bases not matched to a gene; V was cut back by 4 bases and J by 0 bases. In germline, CDR1 is LNHNV, CDR2 YYDKDF (reference sequence). This CDR3 spans 16 amino acids. The CDR3 here is CATSILGQSNTGELFF. Here the CDR3 DNA reads TGTGCCACCAGCATTCTGGGACAGTCGAACACCGGGGAGCTGTTTTTT.

The chain joins TRBV9 to TRBJ2-1; 14 positions agree with TRBD2. J was trimmed by 1 base and V by 5 bases; bases with no gene match: 5. This CDR3 is 17 amino acids long. The V gene's germline CDR1 is SGDLS and CDR2 YYNGEE. For the CDR3, the DNA is TGTGCCAGCAGGAAGGGACTAGCGGGAGAGTCCTACAATGAGCAGTTCTTC. It codes for CASRKGLAGESYNEQFF.

This clone was counted once. The chain combines TRBV27 with TRBJ1-3; D is ambiguous. Trimming cost V 6 bases and J 0 bases, with 9 bases left between them. The CDR3 has 14 amino acids. Germline V gene data show CDR1 as MNHEY and CDR2 as SMNVEV (reference sequence). In nucleotides, the CDR3 is TGTGCCAGCAGAGGACCCAACTCTGGAAACACCATATATTTT. Amino acid sequence: CASRGPNSGNTIYF.

The genes are TRBV7-2 and TRBJ1-2; D is unclear. Germline V gene data show CDR1 as SGHTA and CDR2 as FQGNSA. The length of the CDR3 is 14 residues. The V end lost 7 bases, the J end lost 3 bases, and 15 bases lay between the germline ends. As DNA, the CDR3 is TGTGCCAGCACCTCACCGGGGAGGCACTATGGCTACACCTTC. Protein product: CASTSPGRHYGYTF.

Concerning this clone: Other DNA variants within this sample encode the same CDR3. This chain connects TRBV28 to TRBJ2-3; TRBD2 agrees at 11 bases. V gave up 4 bases and J gave up 0 bases; unmatched junction bases: 3. The CDR3 runs to 16 residues. CDR1 and CDR2 (germline): MDHEN, SYDVKM. DNA of the CDR3: TGTGCCAGCAGTTCTACTAGCGGGGGAAGCACAGATACGCAGTATTTT. Translating it yields CASSSTSGGSTDTQYF.

This sequence joins TRBV18 and TRBJ1-2; 7 bases map to TRBD1. Per germline, CDR1 KGHSH and CDR2 LQKENI. There are 15 residues in the CDR3. Losses at the gene ends were 3 bases for V and 6 bases for J; bases not matched to a gene: 10. The CDR3 loop reads CASSPRGGANNGYTF. CDR3 nucleotides: TGTGCCAGCTCACCTAGAGGGGGCGCGAACAATGGCTACACCTTC.

The chain uses TRBV5-1 and TRBJ2-6, with D tentatively TRBD2 (5 bases). The CDR3 is 16 amino acids. Germline values: CDR1 SGHRS, CDR2 YFSETQ. The V and J ends lost 2 bases and 0 bases respectively, with 9 bases between them. CDR3 amino acids: CASSFVRDSGANVLTF. CDR3 sequence (DNA): TGCGCCAGCAGCTTCGTCCGGGACTCTGGGGCCAACGTCCTGACTTTC. Filled out from reference TRBV5-1 and TRBJ2-6, the complete variable domain reads KAGVTQTPRYLIKTRGQQVTLSCSPISGHRSVSWYQQTPGQGLQFLFEYFSETQRNKGNFPGRFSGRQFSNSRSEMNVSTLELGDSALYLCASSFVRDSGANVLTFGAGSRLTVL.

This clone was detected once. Within the sample, other DNA sequences also encode this same CDR3. The chain links TRBV29-1 to TRBJ2-3; D is unresolved. The CDR3 covers 11 residues. V lost 6 bases to trimming and J lost 2 bases, with 6 bases between them. Germline-derived CDR1 and CDR2 are SQVTM and ANQGSEA. The CDR3 DNA is TGCAGCGTGGGCACCACAGATACGCAGTATTTT. It is translated as CSVGTTDTQYF.

The rearrangement uses TRBV10-3 and TRBJ2-7; TRBD2 matches 7 bases. The CDR3 consists of 14 residues. Per germline, CDR1 ENHRY and CDR2 SYGVKD. With 3 bases clipped from V and 9 bases from J, the junction kept 11 bases outside the gene matches. CDR3 sequence reads: CAISDSGTTGGQYF. The DNA for the CDR3 is TGTGCCATCAGTGACTCCGGGACTACCGGGGGGCAGTACTTC.

About this clone: A far bigger clonotype differs at one base, so this is likely a read error. This chain connects TRBV5-1 to TRBJ2-1, with D perhaps being TRBD1 or TRBD2 (5 bases each). Between the trimmed V and J ends, which lost 0 bases and 1 base, there was a span of 8 bases. This CDR3 is built from 15 residues. Germline loops: CDR1 SGHRS, CDR2 YFSETQ. The CDR3 protein is CASSLEGTSYNEQFF. The CDR3 coding sequence is TGCGCCAGCAGCTTGGAGGGGACGTCCTACAATGAGCAGTTCTTC.

This rearrangement joins TRBV5-1 to TRBJ2-1; D may be TRBD2 (5 bases). CDR1 SGHRS and CDR2 YFSETQ come from the germline V gene. CDR3 length: 16 residues. Trimming removed 5 bases at V and 0 bases at J, with 15 bases between. The CDR3 loop is CASSIRPGSSYNEQFF. CDR3 nucleotide sequence: TGCGCCAGCAGTATCCGGCCGGGGAGCTCCTACAATGAGCAGTTCTTC.

CDR3 sequence reads: CASSLPQTAETQYF. CDR3 sequence (DNA): TGTGCCAGCAGCTTGCCACAGACTGCCGAGACCCAGTACTTC. The chain recombines TRBV5-4 with TRBJ2-5; D is uncertain. In germline, CDR1 is SGHNT, CDR2 YYREEE (reference sequence). This CDR3 spans 14 amino acids. Trimming shortened V by 1 base and J by 5 bases, and 12 bases separated the two germline ends.

The J gene is TRBJ2-3, the V gene TRBV19; 8 bases fit TRBD2. The CDR3 runs 16 residues. The germline gives CDR1 LNHDA, CDR2 SQIVND (reference sequence). The V and J ends lost 3 bases and 2 bases, in that order; junction bases with no gene match: 7. Here the CDR3 reads CASSISSGGHTDTQYF. The CDR3 nucleotides read TGTGCCAGTAGTATCTCCAGCGGGGGACACACAGATACGCAGTATTTT.

A few counts support this clone. The V call is TRBV29-1, the J call TRBJ2-5, with 7 bases identical to TRBD1. TRBJ2-7 matches the DNA end more closely, so the J call is doubtful. The CDR3 extends over 11 amino acids. Looked up from germline, CDR1 is SQVTM and CDR2 is ANQGSEA. The CDR3 here is CSVPQGNEQYF. CDR3 sequence (DNA): TGCAGCGTTCCACAGGGGAACGAGCAGTACTTC.

The CDR3 sequence is CASSSLRGIKNIQYF. CDR3 sequence (DNA): TGTGCCAGTAGTAGCCTCCGGGGTATCAAAAACATTCAGTACTTC. The rearrangement links TRBV19 to TRBJ2-4; D is possibly TRBD2 (5 bases). Germline V gene sequence: CDR1 LNHDA, CDR2 SQIVND (reference sequence). Between the trimmed V and J ends, which lost 4 bases and 3 bases, there was a span of 13 bases. CDR3 length: 15 amino acids.

The gene calls are TRBV5-1 and TRBJ1-2; D possibly corresponds to TRBD1 (5 bases). The CDR3 sequence is 13 residues long. The ends were cut back, 3 bases at V and 8 bases at J, with 14 bases in the middle. Per germline, CDR1 SGHRS and CDR2 YFSETQ. The CDR3 nucleotides read TGCGCCAGCAGCTCGGGGACTGGCTGGGGCTACACCTTC. Translating it yields CASSSGTGWGYTF.

V is TRBV19 and J is TRBJ1-3; 7 nucleotides match TRBD1. Germline loops: CDR1 LNHDA, CDR2 SQIVND (reference sequence). The CDR3 is 15 residues long. The V segment lost 7 bases and the J segment 0 bases; nucleotides outside the gene matches: 6. The CDR3 reads CASNPGQYSGNTIYF. The CDR3 DNA reads as TGTGCCAGTAACCCGGGACAGTACTCTGGAAACACCATATATTTT. Looking up the rest from reference TRBV19 and TRBJ1-3 gives the full variable domain: DGGITQSPKYLFRKEGQNVTLSCEQNLNHDAMYWYRQDPGQGLRLIYYSQIVNDFQKGDIAEGYSVSREKKESFPLTVTSAQKNPTAFYLCASNPGQYSGNTIYFGEGSWLTVV.

The chain links TRBV11-2 to TRBJ2-5; 12 bases line up with TRBD2. J was trimmed by 0 bases and V by 4 bases; bases with no gene match: 12. CDR3 length: 19 residues. CDR1 is SGHAT and CDR2 is FQNNGV in the germline V gene. CDR3 sequence: CASSSPHSSGGAYQETQYF. In nucleotides, the CDR3 is TGTGCCAGCAGCTCGCCTCATTCTAGCGGGGGGGCGTACCAAGAGACCCAGTACTTC.